The rows below give T cell receptor beta chains drawn from one sample of a study of control samples from healthy donors and cancer patients. Profiled with immunoSEQ multiplex PCR; TCRdb holds only in-frame clones, not every one. The sample shows 65,000 to 95,000 clones, about 90% of them seen only once. The specimen was blood. These receptors all stem from a man aged 50 to 59 in good health. Each CDR3 is given with its conserved first and last residue. A D gene is named only where the DNA matches it firmly. A row's size may be missing; if present it is once, few, many or a size class.

V: TRBV6-4
length: 15
size: .
D: .
J: TRBJ2-2
DNA: TGTGCCAGCAGTGCAGGAGCAGGGGACACCGGGGAGCTGTTTTTT
CDR3: CASSAGAGDTGELFF

V: TRBV6-5
length: 13
size: once
D: TRBD2
J: TRBJ2-7
DNA: TGTGCCACGCGGGAGGACCACTCCTACGAGCAGTACTTC
CDR3: CATREDHSYEQYF

V: TRBV5-1
length: 16
size: few
D: TRBD2
J: TRBJ2-3
DNA: TGCGCCAGCAGCTTACTTAGCGGGGGGCGGACAGATACGCAGTATTTT
CDR3: CASSLLSGGRTDTQYF

V: TRBV5-1
length: 16
size: once
D: TRBD1
J: TRBJ1-6
DNA: TGCGCCAGCAGCTTGGGCACAGGGGATATCGGTTCACCCCTCCACTTT
CDR3: CASSLGTGDIGSPLHF

V: TRBV5-1
length: 15
size: .
D: .
J: TRBJ1-1
DNA: TGCGCCAGCAGCTTGGGTTGGGGGTTGAACACTGAAGCTTTCTTT
CDR3: CASSLGWGLNTEAFF

V: TRBV11-3
length: 15
size: .
D: .
J: TRBJ2-3
DNA: TGTGCCAGCAGCTTAGGTACAGGGACCGCAGATACGCAGTATTTT
CDR3: CASSLGTGTADTQYF

V: TRBV5-1
length: 14
size: .
D: .
J: TRBJ2-5
DNA: TGCGCCAGCAGCTTGGGGTTTGTAGGAGAGACCCAGTACTTC
CDR3: CASSLGFVGETQYF

V: TRBV19
length: 16
size: .
D: TRBD2
J: TRBJ2-2
DNA: TGTGCCAGTAGTATAAGAGCGGGAGGTGAGACCGGGGAGCTGTTTTTT
CDR3: CASSIRAGGETGELFF

V: TRBV19
length: 12
size: few
D: .
J: TRBJ1-5
DNA: TGTGCCAGTACCGCCGGGGCCCAGCCCCAGCATTTT
CDR3: CASTAGAQPQHF

V: TRBV12-3/TRBV12-4
length: 13
size: once
D: .
J: TRBJ1-2
DNA: TGTGCCAGCAGTTTAGAAAGGGCTCATGGCTACACCTTC
CDR3: CASSLERAHGYTF

V: TRBV19
length: 12
size: .
D: .
J: TRBJ1-1
DNA: TGTGCCAGCACCAGACGGCACACTGAAGCTTTCTTT
CDR3: CASTRRHTEAFF

V: TRBV12-3/TRBV12-4
length: 12
size: .
D: .
J: TRBJ2-1
DNA: TGTGCCAGTGTCAGGGGCGACAATGAGCAGTTCTTC
CDR3: CASVRGDNEQFF

V: TRBV24-1
length: 19
size: .
D: TRBD1
J: TRBJ2-7
DNA: TGTGCCACCAGTGATTCCCCCGGGACAGGCACCATCCCCTCCTACGAGCAGTACTTC
CDR3: CATSDSPGTGTIPSYEQYF

V: TRBV5-6
length: 13
size: .
D: .
J: TRBJ1-2
DNA: TGTGCCAGCAGCTTGCGGGGAGTTGATGGCTACACCTTC
CDR3: CASSLRGVDGYTF

V: TRBV12-5
length: 18
size: .
D: .
J: TRBJ2-3
DNA: TGTGCTAGTGGTTTGGTGATGGATGGGCGTACTAGCACAGATACGCAGTATTTT
CDR3: CASGLVMDGRTSTDTQYF

V: TRBV5-6
length: 15
size: .
D: TRBD2
J: TRBJ2-1
DNA: TGTGCCAGCAGCCTCGGGGGGAACTCCTACAATGAGCAGTTCTTC
CDR3: CASSLGGNSYNEQFF

V: TRBV7-9
length: 15
size: .
D: .
J: TRBJ2-1
DNA: TGTGCCAGCGTCCTGGCGAATTACATATCGGATGAGCAGTTCTTC
CDR3: CASVLANYISDEQFF

V: TRBV6-2/TRBV6-3
length: 11
size: .
D: .
J: TRBJ2-4
DNA: TGTGCCAGCAGTTACCTGAGCATTCAGTACTTC
CDR3: CASSYLSIQYF

V: TRBV30
length: 17
size: .
D: TRBD2
J: TRBJ2-5
DNA: TGTGCCTGTTCACAGGGGATTAGCGGGAGTGGGCAAGAGACCCAGTACTTC
CDR3: CACSQGISGSGQETQYF

V: TRBV10-1
length: 13
size: .
D: .
J: TRBJ2-1
DNA: TGCGCCAGCAGTGAGTCGGGAGGGGGTGAGCAGTTCTTC
CDR3: CASSESGGGEQFF

V: TRBV19
length: 15
size: .
D: .
J: TRBJ1-1
DNA: TGTGCCAGTACCCGGACGCCTGGGGGGGACACTGAAGCTTTCTTT
CDR3: CASTRTPGGDTEAFF

V: TRBV30
length: 15
size: few
D: .
J: TRBJ1-6
DNA: TGTGCCTGGAGTGTCGGAGTGCGGGGGAATTCACCCCTCCACTTT
CDR3: CAWSVGVRGNSPLHF

V: TRBV5-5
length: 18
size: .
D: .
J: TRBJ1-2
DNA: TGTGCCAGCAGCCCCCTGAGGCTCCGGACGCCGACTAACTATGGCTACACCTTC
CDR3: CASSPLRLRTPTNYGYTF

V: TRBV24-1
length: 15
size: few
D: TRBD1
J: TRBJ2-7
DNA: TGTGCCACCAGTGACCCCGGACAGGGGGAATACGAGCAGTACTTC
CDR3: CATSDPGQGEYEQYF

V: TRBV5-1
length: 16
size: .
D: .
J: TRBJ1-3
DNA: TGCGCCAGCAGCTCAGGACTGGCCGCCTCTGGAAACACCATATATTTT
CDR3: CASSSGLAASGNTIYF

V: TRBV7-2
length: 16
size: .
D: .
J: TRBJ2-2
DNA: TGTGCCAGCAGCTTAGATTGGCAGGGCTTTGGCGGGGAGCTGTTTTTT
CDR3: CASSLDWQGFGGELFF

V: TRBV4-2
length: 14
size: .
D: .
J: TRBJ1-2
DNA: TGTGCCAGCAGCCAAGATTTGACTAACTATGGCTACACCTTC
CDR3: CASSQDLTNYGYTF

V: TRBV6-1
length: 15
size: .
D: TRBD1
J: TRBJ1-1
DNA: TGTGCCAGCAGACCCGGGACAGCCCTTAACACTGAAGCTTTCTTT
CDR3: CASRPGTALNTEAFF

V: TRBV4-3
length: 17
size: .
D: .
J: TRBJ1-1
DNA: TGCGCCAGCAGCGAAGTTTGGACAGTCGAAACGAACACTGAAGCTTTCTTT
CDR3: CASSEVWTVETNTEAFF

V: TRBV5-1
length: 14
size: .
D: .
J: TRBJ1-6
DNA: TGCGCCAGCAGCCAAGCTAGTCGAAATTCACCCCTCCACTTT
CDR3: CASSQASRNSPLHF

V: TRBV7-9
length: 15
size: .
D: .
J: TRBJ2-7
DNA: TGTGCCAGCAGCTCCCGGGGAGCCGCGACCTACGAGCAGTACTTC
CDR3: CASSSRGAATYEQYF

V: TRBV5-4
length: 16
size: .
D: TRBD1
J: TRBJ1-2
DNA: TGTGCCAGCAGCTTGGCTATACAGGGGGAGGTCGATGGCTACACCTTC
CDR3: CASSLAIQGEVDGYTF

V: TRBV9
length: 15
size: .
D: TRBD1
J: TRBJ1-5
DNA: TGTGCCAGCAGCGAGGGGGGACAGTTCAATCAGCCCCAGCATTTT
CDR3: CASSEGGQFNQPQHF

V: TRBV4-3
length: 14
size: .
D: .
J: TRBJ1-2
DNA: TGCGCCAGCAGCCAAGATTCAGGAGGGTATGGCTACACCTTC
CDR3: CASSQDSGGYGYTF

V: TRBV14
length: 16
size: .
D: TRBD1
J: TRBJ1-1
DNA: TGTGCCAGCAGCCTGACAGGGGAAGGGGGTGACACTGAAGCTTTCTTT
CDR3: CASSLTGEGGDTEAFF

V: TRBV7-9
length: 16
size: .
D: TRBD2
J: TRBJ2-1
DNA: TGTGCCAGCAGCCTAAGACTAGCGGGAGGGCTAGATGAGCAGTTCTTC
CDR3: CASSLRLAGGLDEQFF

V: TRBV16
length: 12
size: .
D: .
J: TRBJ1-1
DNA: TGTGCCAGCAGCCCCTTCTGGGGGGAAGCTTTCTTT
CDR3: CASSPFWGEAFF

V: TRBV5-1
length: 14
size: few
D: TRBD2
J: TRBJ2-1
DNA: TGCGCCAGCAGACGACTAGCGGGAGATAATGAGCAGTTCTTC
CDR3: CASRRLAGDNEQFF

V: TRBV6-5
length: 14
size: .
D: .
J: TRBJ2-2
DNA: TGTGCCAGCAGTTATCAGGAGAGCACCGGGGAGCTGTTTTTT
CDR3: CASSYQESTGELFF

V: TRBV6-5
length: 14
size: .
D: TRBD2
J: TRBJ2-3
DNA: TGTGCCAGCAGCAGCGGGGGGGGTTCAAATACGCAGTATTTT
CDR3: CASSSGGGSNTQYF

V: TRBV7-3
length: 15
size: .
D: .
J: TRBJ2-5
DNA: TGTGCCAGCAGCTTAGGGAGTAGCGCGGCGGAGACCCAGTACTTC
CDR3: CASSLGSSAAETQYF

V: TRBV19
length: 14
size: .
D: .
J: TRBJ2-7
DNA: TGTGCCAGTAGAGGATGGGGAGGCACCTACGAGCAGTACTTC
CDR3: CASRGWGGTYEQYF

V: TRBV27
length: 12
size: .
D: .
J: TRBJ1-1
DNA: TGTGCCAGCAGGGCTCCCGAAACTGAAGCTTTCTTT
CDR3: CASRAPETEAFF

V: TRBV6-2/TRBV6-3
length: 15
size: .
D: .
J: TRBJ2-7
DNA: TGTGCCAGCAGTCCCCGGGGTAGCCTCAGCTACGAGCAGTACTTC
CDR3: CASSPRGSLSYEQYF

V: TRBV7-9
length: 15
size: .
D: TRBD1
J: TRBJ1-2
DNA: TGTGCCAGCAGCTTAGGACCCGGGACAGGGTCTGGCTACACCTTC
CDR3: CASSLGPGTGSGYTF

V: TRBV18
length: 13
size: once
D: .
J: TRBJ1-2
DNA: TGTGCCAGCTCACCACCGGGGAACTATGGCTACACCTTC
CDR3: CASSPPGNYGYTF

V: TRBV7-3
length: 15
size: once
D: TRBD1
J: TRBJ2-5
DNA: TGTGCCAGCAGCCCAGGGACAGGGGTCGGGGAGACCCAGTACTTC
CDR3: CASSPGTGVGETQYF